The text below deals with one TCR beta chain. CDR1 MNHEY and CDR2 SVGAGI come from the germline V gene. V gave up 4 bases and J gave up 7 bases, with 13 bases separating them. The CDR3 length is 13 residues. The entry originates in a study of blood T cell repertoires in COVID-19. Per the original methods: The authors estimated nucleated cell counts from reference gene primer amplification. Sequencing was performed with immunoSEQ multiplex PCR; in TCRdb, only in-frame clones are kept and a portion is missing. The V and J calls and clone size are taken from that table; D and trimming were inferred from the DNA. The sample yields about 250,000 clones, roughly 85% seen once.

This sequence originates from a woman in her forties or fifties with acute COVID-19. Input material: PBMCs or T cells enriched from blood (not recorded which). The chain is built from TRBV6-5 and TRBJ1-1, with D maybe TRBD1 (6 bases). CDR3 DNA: TGTGCCAGCAGTTCGGACAGACCTTATGAAGCTTTCTTT. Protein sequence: CASSSDRPYEAFF.